This entry lists 8 T cell receptor beta chains sequenced from one sample in a study of response to subunit inactivated influenza vaccine. TCRdb reprocessed the RT-PCR reads with MiXCR, giving one entry per CDR3 protein. The table lists 500,000 or so distinct CDR3 sequences, approximately 15% of them singletons. The starting material was CD4+ T cells sorted from PBMCs, obtained 23 to 25 months after vaccination. These receptors were taken from a man aged 50 to 69 who received an inactivated influenza vaccine.

This clonotype was seen a handful of times. V gene TRBV28 combines with J gene TRBJ2-7; TRBD1 aligns across 7 bases. The CDR3 has 15 amino acids. Germline V gene data show CDR1 as MDHEN and CDR2 as SYDVKM. V lost 3 bases to trimming and J lost 1 base; unmatched junction nucleotides: 6. CDR3 sequence (DNA): TGTGCCAGCAGTTTTATCAGGGGGTGGTCCTACGAGCAGTACTTC. Translated: CASSFIRGWSYEQYF.

The chain carries TRBV7-2 and TRBJ1-2, with D unclear. The CDR3 contains 15 residues. Germline CDR1 reads SGHTA; CDR2 reads FQGNSA. V lost 1 base and J 0 bases, leaving 9 bases between the germline ends. In DNA, the CDR3 is TGTGCCAGCAGCTTAGGGCCCCTACCTAACTATGGCTACACCTTC. Its protein is CASSLGPLPNYGYTF.

V and J are TRBV5-5 and TRBJ1-5; 10 bases line up with TRBD1. The trim removed 4 bases at V and 6 bases at J, leaving 7 bases unmatched. The CDR3 sequence is 15 residues long. Germline CDR1 and CDR2: SGHKS and YYEKEE (reference sequence). This CDR3 is CASSRTGGSGQPQHF. DNA of the CDR3: TGTGCCAGCAGCCGGACAGGGGGGTCGGGTCAGCCCCAGCATTTT. The whole variable domain, remainder taken from reference TRBV5-5 and TRBJ1-5, is DAGVTQSPTHLIKTRGQQVTLRCSPISGHKSVSWYQQVLGQGPQFIFQYYEKEERGRGNFPDRFSARQFPNYSSELNVNALLLGDSALYLCASSRTGGSGQPQHFGDGTRLSIL.

A few counts support this clonotype. The chain is built from TRBV4-1 and TRBJ1-1; 9 bases line up with TRBD1. Germline CDR1 reads MGHRA; CDR2 reads YSYEKL. The CDR3 extends over 18 amino acids. With V trimmed by 4 bases and J by 5 bases, 17 bases remained unmatched. In DNA form, the CDR3 reads TGCGCCAGCAGCCCGGCTACAGGGGGCGCGGGTGTTGGGACTGAAGCTTTCTTT. This codes for CASSPATGGAGVGTEAFF.

In this sample, this clonotype turned up a few times. CDR3 loop: CSARDWTGPTHSGNTIYF. Written as DNA, the CDR3 is TGCAGTGCTAGAGATTGGACAGGACCAACACACTCTGGAAACACCATATATTTT. The chain employs TRBV20-1 and TRBJ1-3; the match to TRBD1 covers 7 bases. Trimming removed 0 bases from V and 0 bases from J; junction bases left unmatched: 11. CDR1 and CDR2 (germline): DFQATT, SNEGSKA (reference sequence). The CDR3 contains 18 residues.

The V gene is TRBV5-1, the J gene TRBJ1-2; D gene unclear. In germline, CDR1 is SGHRS, CDR2 YFSETQ. V lost 0 bases to trimming and J lost 6 bases, with 15 bases between them. This CDR3 is built from 15 residues. CDR3 amino acids: CASSLDNAGIDGYTF. As DNA, the CDR3 is TGCGCCAGCAGCTTGGACAACGCAGGAATAGATGGCTACACCTTC. Complete variable domain (other parts from reference TRBV5-1 and TRBJ1-2): KAGVTQTPRYLIKTRGQQVTLSCSPISGHRSVSWYQQTPGQGLQFLFEYFSETQRNKGNFPGRFSGRQFSNSRSEMNVSTLELGDSALYLCASSLDNAGIDGYTFGSGTRLTVV.

This clonotype occurred a few times. The chain joins TRBV28 to TRBJ1-1; 8 nucleotides agree with TRBD1. V lost 2 bases, J lost 3 bases, and 8 bases stayed unmatched. Germline assignment: CDR1 MDHEN and CDR2 SYDVKM. The CDR3 is 16 amino acids. The DNA of the CDR3 is TGTGCCAGCAGTTTAAATCAGGGGGCTGGCGACACTGAAGCTTTCTTT. Translation: CASSLNQGAGDTEAFF. The variable domain in full, completed from reference TRBV28 and TRBJ1-1, reads DVKVTQSSRYLVKRTGEKVFLECVQDMDHENMFWYRQDPGLGLRLIYFSYDVKMKEKGDIPEGYSVSREKKERFSLILESASTNQTSMYLCASSLNQGAGDTEAFFGQGTRLTVV.

This clonotype was counted ten times or more. The chain recombines TRBV15 with TRBJ2-7; D unresolved. CDR1 is LNHNV and CDR2 is YYDKDF in the germline V gene (reference sequence). Trimming pared 0 bases from V and 1 base from J, leaving 4 bases between. CDR3 size: 13 residues. The CDR3 spells CATSRDRSYEQYF. DNA of the CDR3: TGTGCCACCAGCAGAGACAGGTCCTACGAGCAGTACTTC. The complete variable domain, with remaining parts taken from reference TRBV15 and TRBJ2-7, reads DAMVIQNPRYQVTQFGKPVTLSCSQTLNHNVMYWYQQKSSQAPKLLFHYYDKDFNNEADTPDNFQSRRPNTSFCFLDIRSPGLGDTAMYLCATSRDRSYEQYFGPGTRLTVT.